This entry concerns a single T cell receptor beta chain. This record comes from a study of shared clonotypes between healthy human individuals. At the level of the study: For every donor, three CD4 naive, three CD4 memory, two CD8 naive and one CD8 memory plates were used.

Repertoires were generated with immunoSEQ multiplex PCR, while TCRdb's copy carries only in-frame clones and drops some. The sample contains 300,000 to 350,000 clones, around 67% of which appear only once. This CDR3 is 11 amino acids long. Deletions cut 9 bases from V and 1 base from J, with 6 bases between. In germline, CDR1 is MNHNS, CDR2 SASEGT. This chain connects TRBV6-1 to TRBJ1-2; D is ambiguous. The TCR was taken from a man aged 30 to 39 in good health. Sequenced input: memory CD4+ T cells sorted from blood. Documented subset: CD45RA-negative fraction. CDR3 coding DNA: TGTGCCAGTTACAGTAACTATGGCTACACCTTC. This translates into CASYSNYGYTF.